This TCR beta chain was sequenced during a study of metastatic and nonmetastatic thyroid tumors. Study overall: Peripheral blood and tumor or nodule samples from malignant and benign thyroid patients were compared.

Before thyroid surgery, none of the patients had received any treatment. This CDR3 is built from 14 residues. V lost 2 bases to trimming and J lost 6 bases, with 13 bases between them. Germline V gene data show CDR1 as GTSNPN and CDR2 as SVGIG (reference sequence). MiXCR reprocessed the PCR reads for TCRdb. The sample yields about 22,000 clones, approximately 40% seen once. This chain connects TRBV30 to TRBJ1-4; D gene unclear. Sequencing was carried out using blood. The sequence came from a male donor with papillary thyroid cancer or a benign thyroid nodule (not recorded which). Some clones in this sample may be carry-over from other donors' samples. CDR3 residues: CAWSPGWEHEKLFF. In DNA, the CDR3 is TGTGCCTGGAGTCCCGGATGGGAGCATGAAAAACTGTTTTTT.